This T cell receptor beta chain was retrieved from a study of T cell clonality in common variable immunodeficiency. With V trimmed by 0 bases and J by 0 bases, 2 bases remained unmatched. This CDR3 contains 15 residues. In germline, CDR1 is SGHRS, CDR2 YFSETQ. This clone was counted ten times or more. The antigen is unknown. The CDR3 goes on 3 residues after the read ends, and that part is filled in from the germline J gene. Sequencing input was equivalent genomic DNA from CVID and controls. Data came from immunoSEQ multiplex PCR; TCRdb stores just in-frame clones and leaves some out. The sample contains 40,000 to 65,000 clones, none occurring once; 3% to 4% lies in the top ten. Study-wide results and limits: CVID subjects showed higher TCRbeta clonality than healthy controls. Compared with controls, CVID subjects had fewer shared TCRbeta clones.

The clonotype comes from a person aged 18 to 69 in good health. The specimen was peripheral blood mononuclear cells. This chain links TRBV5-1 with TRBJ2-5; TRBD1 matches at 7 bases. The CDR3 bases that were read are TGCGCCAGCAGCTTGGAAGGGGGCAACCAAGAGACC. The encoded protein is CASSLEGGNQET. In full, the CDR3 reads CASSLEGGNQETQYF.